These T cell receptor beta chains were read from a single sample in a study of radiotherapy plus CTLA-4 blockade in lung cancer. Sequencing was performed with immunoSEQ multiplex PCR; in TCRdb, only in-frame clones are kept and a portion is missing. The profile shows some 33,000 clones, roughly 70% of them singletons. Sample: peripheral blood, taken from a patient treated with radiotherapy plus ipilimumab. All receptors come from a human donor with non-small cell lung cancer whose response to radiotherapy plus ipilimumab could not be evaluated. CDR3s include the opening cysteine and the closing phenylalanine or tryptophan. The D gene is left open where the match is weak. Some rows mark clone size as missing; the rest say once, few, many or name a class of expanded clone.

TGTGCCAGCAGCCAAGATTACGAGTGGAGGGCGGGAGGATATAAGTACTTC CASSQDYEWRAGGYKYF TRBD2 TRBJ2-7 17 once TRBV14
TGTGCCAGCCGAGAGGGAAACATGAACACTGAAGCTTTCTTT CASREGNMNTEAFF - TRBJ1-1 14 - TRBV6-5
TGTGCCAGCAGTTACTCGACTAGCGGCGTCTACGAGCAGTACTTC CASSYSTSGVYEQYF TRBD2 TRBJ2-7 15 - TRBV6-5
TGTGCCAGCAGCCAGCCCGGGGCAGGGGTCTACGAGCAGTACTTC CASSQPGAGVYEQYF - TRBJ2-7 15 - TRBV11-2
TGTGCCATCAGGAGACTAGCGGCGGGCAATGAGCAGTTCTTC CAIRRLAAGNEQFF TRBD2 TRBJ2-1 14 - TRBV10-3
TGCGCCAGCAGCTATGGGGCAGGGGGCGAAGGAGCTTTCTTT CASSYGAGGEGAFF TRBD1 TRBJ1-1 14 - TRBV5-1
TGTGCCAGCACGAGGAGGGGAGCGGGGGCCTACGAGCAGTACTTC CASTRRGAGAYEQYF TRBD2 TRBJ2-7 15 - TRBV27
TGTGCCAGCAGCTCGGTCGGGAGGGATACCGGGGAGCTGTTTTTT CASSSVGRDTGELFF TRBD2 TRBJ2-2 15 - TRBV28
TGTGCCAGCAGCCCCTGGAACACTGAAGCTTTCTTT CASSPWNTEAFF - TRBJ1-1 12 - TRBV7-9
TGTGCCAGCAGCTCCGGACAGGAGATGGCCGGCTACACCTTC CASSSGQEMAGYTF TRBD1 TRBJ1-2 14 few TRBV5-4
TGTGCCAGCAGCTTGCCCGGGTTTAGCACAGATACGCAGTATTTT CASSLPGFSTDTQYF - TRBJ2-3 15 - TRBV5-4
TGTGCCAGCAGCGTAGATGTGCGGCGCAGGGATAGCAATCAGCCCCAGCATTTT CASSVDVRRRDSNQPQHF - TRBJ1-5 18 - TRBV9
TGCGCCAGCAGCTTGGCACACAGGGGTGGGATGAACACTGAAGCTTTCTTT CASSLAHRGGMNTEAFF TRBD1 TRBJ1-1 17 - TRBV5-1
TGCGCCAGCAGGTGGGTTCAGGGATCCACCGGGGAGCTGTTTTTT CASRWVQGSTGELFF - TRBJ2-2 15 - TRBV5-1
TGCGCCAGCAGTGAGTCTGAAGGGGGCTTTCCCGGGGAGCTGTTTTTT CASSESEGGFPGELFF TRBD1 TRBJ2-2 16 - TRBV10-1
TGTGCCAGCAGCTTAGTTATCGGAGACGCTCAGCCCCAGCATTTT CASSLVIGDAQPQHF - TRBJ1-5 15 - TRBV7-2
TGTGCCAGCAGCGACGGGACTAGCGGTTACGAGCAGTACTTC CASSDGTSGYEQYF TRBD2 TRBJ2-7 14 - TRBV11-2
TGCGCCAGCAGCTTGGGGGACAGGGGAGGGTACGAGCAGTACTTC CASSLGDRGGYEQYF TRBD1 TRBJ2-7 15 - TRBV5-1
TGTGCCAGCAGCTCCTCTCGGGTCAGTTCCTACGAGCAGTACTTC CASSSSRVSSYEQYF - TRBJ2-7 15 - TRBV11-2
TGTGCCAGTAGTCAAAATTACTACGAGCAGTACTTC CASSQNYYEQYF - TRBJ2-7 12 - TRBV19
TGTGCCAGCAGACCGGGACTAGCAACAGATACGCAGTATTTT CASRPGLATDTQYF TRBD2 TRBJ2-3 14 few TRBV6-5
TGTGCCAGCAGCGATTGGACAGGATCTAATTCACCCCTCCACTTT CASSDWTGSNSPLHF TRBD1 TRBJ1-6 15 once TRBV14
TGTGCCAGCAGTCCGGAGGGACAGGCCCTGTGGCAGCCCCAGCATTTT CASSPEGQALWQPQHF TRBD1 TRBJ1-5 16 - TRBV27
TGTGCCAGCAGCTACAACGGACTAGCTGGGGAGACCCAGTACTTC CASSYNGLAGETQYF TRBD2 TRBJ2-5 15 - TRBV7-2